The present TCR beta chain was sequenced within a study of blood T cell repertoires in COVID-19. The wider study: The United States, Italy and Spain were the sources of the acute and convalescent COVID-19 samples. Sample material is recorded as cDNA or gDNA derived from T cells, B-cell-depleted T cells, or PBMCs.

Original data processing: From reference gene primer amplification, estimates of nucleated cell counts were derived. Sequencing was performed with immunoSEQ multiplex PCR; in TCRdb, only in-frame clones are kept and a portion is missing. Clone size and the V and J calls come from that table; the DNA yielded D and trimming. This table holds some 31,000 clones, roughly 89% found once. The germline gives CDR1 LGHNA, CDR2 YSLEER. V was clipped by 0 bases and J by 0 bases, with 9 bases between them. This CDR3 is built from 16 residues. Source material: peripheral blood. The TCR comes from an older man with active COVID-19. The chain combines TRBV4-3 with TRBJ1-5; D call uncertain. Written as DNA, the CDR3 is TGCGCCAGCAGCCAAGATAGAGGTGTTAGCAATCAGCCCCAGCATTTT. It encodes CASSQDRGVSNQPQHF.